This TCR beta chain was documented in a study of T cell changes during pregnancy in multiple sclerosis. This CDR3 is 15 amino acids long. Germline V CDR1 and CDR2: KGHSH, LQKENI. V gave up 5 bases and J gave up 6 bases; unmatched junction bases: 10. Repertoires were generated with immunoSEQ multiplex PCR, while TCRdb's copy carries only in-frame clones and drops some. The profile shows approximately 48,000 clones, more than 90% of them singletons. The rearrangement joins TRBV18 to TRBJ1-5; 7 bases are a match to TRBD1. The TCR comes from a female donor with multiple sclerosis, enrolled in a pregnancy study. This specimen was CD8+ T cells from peripheral blood mononuclear cells, taken after pregnancy. The CDR3 DNA sequence: TGTGCCAGCTCAGAGAACCGGGACAGTGGTCAGCCCCAGCATTTT. Translating gives CASSENRDSGQPQHF.